This T cell receptor beta chain comes out of a study of blood T cell repertoires in COVID-19. Study-wide background: The United States, Italy and Spain were the sources of the acute and convalescent COVID-19 samples.

This CDR3 is 14 amino acids long. The germline gives CDR1 MNHEY, CDR2 SMNVEV (reference sequence). V was clipped by 4 bases and J by 3 bases, with 10 bases between them. Those who participated ranged in age from 18 to 89 years and resided in about two dozen US areas. Libraries were prepared by immunoSEQ multiplex PCR; TCRdb keeps only in-frame clonotypes and omits some of them. The sample includes a few hundred thousand clones, roughly 90% of them seen just once. This chain uses TRBV27 with TRBJ2-1; a possible D gene is TRBD2 (5 bases). Sequencing was carried out using PBMCs or T cells enriched from blood (not recorded which). This receptor was identified in a woman aged 25 to 39 who had been exposed to COVID-19. CDR3 in DNA: TGTGCCAGCAGTTCCCTCCGGGACTACAATGAGCAGTTCTTC. Amino acids: CASSSLRDYNEQFF.